A selection of T cell receptor beta chains follows, all from one sample in a study of blood T cells in healthy people across ages. TCRdb redid the calling of the 5' RACE reads with MiXCR, one entry per CDR3 protein. In the table there are 1.5 million to 2 million distinct CDR3 sequences, 49% of which are singletons. The sequenced sample was blood. The receptors stem from a middle-aged woman in good health. The CDR3 runs from the conserved cysteine through the conserved F or W. D genes are given only for firm matches. The size field is filled for only some rows; it gives once, few, many or a size class.

>TRBJ1-1|once|TRBD1|TRBV2
CVSSEIRGQSSEAFF
TGTGTCAGCAGTGAAATCAGGGGGCAAAGCTCTGAAGCTTTCTTT
>TRBJ1-2|NA|NA|TRBV7-2
CASSPDGATSNYGYTF
TGTGCCAGCAGCCCCGACGGGGCGACCTCTAACTATGGCTACACCTTC
>TRBJ2-7|few|NA|TRBV27
CASSLSIQGGRYEQYF
TGTGCCAGCAGTTTATCGATCCAGGGGGGTCGCTACGAGCAGTACTTC
>TRBJ2-7|few|TRBD1|TRBV6-2/TRBV6-3
CASRDRGRPYEQYF
TGTGCCAGCAGGGACAGGGGGCGACCCTACGAGCAGTACTTC
>TRBJ1-2|few|TRBD1|TRBV24-1
CATSGTGGLNYGYTF
TGTGCCACCAGTGGGACAGGGGGTCTGAACTATGGCTACACCTTC
>TRBJ1-6|NA|TRBD1|TRBV27
CASSFGDRTYSPLHF
TGTGCCAGCAGTTTTGGGGACAGGACCTATTCACCCCTCCACTTT
>TRBJ2-3|NA|NA|TRBV20-1
CSATGSEVMDTQYF
TGCAGTGCTACCGGTAGCGAGGTAATGGATACGCAGTATTTT
>TRBJ1-5|once|NA|TRBV12-3/TRBV12-4
CASSLTDTNQPLHF
TGTGCCAGCAGTTTGACAGATACCAATCAGCCCCTGCATTTT
>TRBJ2-1|few|NA|TRBV6-5
CASSYEVWGSSYNEQFF
TGTGCCAGCAGTTACGAGGTTTGGGGGAGCTCCTACAATGAGCAGTTCTTC
>TRBJ2-7|NA|NA|TRBV4-3
CASSQDFGGTPYEQYF
TGCGCCAGCAGCCAAGATTTCGGGGGAACCCCCTACGAGCAGTACTTC
>TRBJ2-5|few|NA|TRBV7-2
CASSQRPGRQETQYF
TGTGCCAGCAGCCAGCGGCCGGGACGTCAAGAGACCCAGTACTTC
>TRBJ2-3|few|NA|TRBV9
CASSVDPVNTDTQYF
TGTGCCAGCAGCGTAGATCCCGTTAACACAGATACGCAGTATTTT
>TRBJ2-7|few|NA|TRBV4-1
CASSRSRTANYEQYF
TGCGCCAGCAGCCGATCCCGGACAGCGAACTACGAGCAGTACTTC
>TRBJ2-7|NA|NA|TRBV10-3
CAISEGSDEQYF
TGTGCCATCAGTGAGGGAAGCGACGAGCAGTACTTC
>TRBJ1-4|NA|TRBD1|TRBV2
CASGQGARANEKLFF
TGTGCCAGCGGGCAGGGGGCGCGAGCTAATGAAAAACTGTTTTTT
>TRBJ2-3|few|TRBD1|TRBV7-2
CASSYGQADTQYF
TGTGCCAGCAGTTACGGACAGGCCGATACGCAGTATTTT
>TRBJ2-7|NA|NA|TRBV6-1
CASSEYMGRYEQYF
TGTGCCAGCAGTGAATATATGGGCCGCTACGAGCAGTACTTC
>TRBJ2-5|few|TRBD2|TRBV5-6
CASRTSGGHGTQYF
TGTGCCAGCAGAACTAGCGGGGGTCATGGGACCCAGTACTTC
>TRBJ1-4|NA|TRBD1|TRBV4-1
CASSQSPTGGVEKLFF
TGCGCCAGCAGTCAAAGCCCGACAGGGGGGGTCGAAAAACTGTTTTTT
>TRBJ1-2|NA|NA|TRBV15
CATSRDILTGNTNYGYTF
TGTGCCACCAGCAGAGATATCCTCACAGGGAACACTAACTATGGCTACACCTTC
>TRBJ1-2|NA|TRBD1|TRBV6-1
CASSEQGTGAYYGYTF
TGTGCCAGCAGTGAACAAGGGACAGGGGCATACTATGGCTACACCTTC
>TRBJ2-5|few|TRBD2|TRBV6-1
CASSDARLAGIQETQYF
TGTGCCAGCAGTGATGCGCGACTAGCGGGGATACAAGAGACCCAGTACTTC
>TRBJ1-1|NA|NA|TRBV20-1
CSAPLAGMNTEAFF
TGCAGTGCCCCCTTGGCAGGAATGAACACTGAAGCTTTCTTT
>TRBJ2-5|NA|NA|TRBV6-2/TRBV6-3
CASRPVRQQETQYF
TGTGCCAGCAGGCCCGTTAGACAACAAGAGACCCAGTACTTC
>TRBJ2-5|NA|TRBD1|TRBV29-1
CSADPGQGSTQYF
TGCAGCGCCGATCCGGGACAGGGTAGTACCCAGTACTTC
>TRBJ2-3|few|NA|TRBV7-2
CASSLNTGSTDTQYF
TGTGCCAGCAGCTTAAATACGGGGAGCACAGATACGCAGTATTTT
>TRBJ2-5|NA|NA|TRBV3-1
CASSTGGEGETQYF
TGTGCCAGCAGCACCGGAGGGGAAGGAGAGACCCAGTACTTC
>TRBJ2-1|NA|TRBD1|TRBV28
CAGRRTGPYNEQFF
TGTGCCGGACGTAGGACAGGGCCCTACAATGAGCAGTTCTTC
>TRBJ2-5|NA|NA|TRBV9
CASSVGLSNEQYF
TGTGCCAGCAGCGTAGGGCTCAGCAATGAGCAGTACTTC
>TRBJ2-4|few|NA|TRBV20-1
CSANGLGQYF
TGCAGTGCTAACGGACTTGGTCAGTACTTC
>TRBJ2-3|few|TRBD2|TRBV29-1
CSATWGLASGVGTDTQYF
TGCAGCGCCACATGGGGATTGGCTAGCGGGGTGGGCACAGATACGCAGTATTTT
>TRBJ1-4|NA|TRBD1|TRBV25-1
CASSENPRQGGSEKLFF
TGTGCCAGCAGTGAAAATCCCCGACAGGGAGGAAGTGAAAAACTGTTTTTT
>TRBJ2-3|NA|NA|TRBV14
CASSRQTAPDTQYF
TGTGCCAGCAGCCGCCAGACAGCCCCAGATACGCAGTATTTT
>TRBJ2-5|few|NA|TRBV2
CASSARDTKSETQYF
TGTGCCAGCAGTGCCCGGGACACGAAATCGGAGACCCAGTACTTC
>TRBJ1-6|NA|NA|TRBV20-1
CSASSILSSYNSPLHF
TGCAGTGCTAGTTCCATCTTGAGCTCCTATAATTCACCCCTCCACTTT
>TRBJ2-1|few|NA|TRBV29-1
CSVEGPANEQFF
TGCAGCGTTGAAGGGCCCGCCAATGAGCAGTTCTTC
>TRBJ2-7|many|NA|TRBV12-3/TRBV12-4
CASSLGVEQYF
TGTGCCAGCAGCTTAGGGGTCGAGCAGTACTTC
>TRBJ1-2|NA|NA|TRBV7-9
CASSRNTDYGYTF
TGTGCCAGCAGCCGAAACACGGACTATGGCTACACCTTC
>TRBJ2-7|few|TRBD1|TRBV18
CASSWTETGELYEQYF
TGTGCCAGCTCTTGGACCGAGACAGGGGAACTCTACGAGCAGTACTTC
>TRBJ2-7|few|TRBD1|TRBV10-3
CAVTGTGNREQYF
TGTGCCGTCACCGGGACAGGGAATCGCGAGCAGTACTTC
>TRBJ2-1|NA|TRBD2|TRBV12-3/TRBV12-4
CASSLWGGGINEQFF
TGTGCCAGCAGTTTATGGGGCGGGGGGATAAATGAGCAGTTCTTC
>TRBJ1-1|once|NA|TRBV9
CASSVDPGKGAFF
TGTGCCAGCAGCGTAGATCCAGGTAAAGGGGCTTTCTTT
>TRBJ2-5|few|NA|TRBV12-3/TRBV12-4
CASALRGRETQYF
TGTGCCAGCGCGCTCCGGGGTCGGGAGACCCAGTACTTC
>TRBJ2-7|NA|TRBD1|TRBV7-2
CASSFAGTGGGYEQYF
TGTGCCAGCAGCTTCGCCGGGACAGGGGGCGGCTACGAGCAGTACTTC
>TRBJ2-1|few|NA|TRBV4-2
CASSQRDAHNEQFF
TGTGCCAGCAGCCAGAGGGACGCCCACAATGAGCAGTTCTTC
>TRBJ1-5|NA|NA|TRBV7-2
CASSSEVGPQHF
TGTGCCAGCAGCTCCGAGGTCGGGCCCCAGCATTTT
>TRBJ1-6|few|TRBD1|TRBV7-2
CASSSGQVFYNSPLHF
TGTGCCAGCAGCTCTGGACAGGTCTTTTATAATTCACCCCTCCACTTT
>TRBJ2-3|few|TRBD2|TRBV6-2/TRBV6-3
CASSYEAGTSESTDTQYF
TGTGCCAGCAGTTACGAGGCCGGGACTAGCGAGAGCACAGATACGCAGTATTTT
>TRBJ1-2|few|NA|TRBV4-1
CASSPAGRRNYGYTF
TGCGCCAGCAGCCCGGCCGGACGGCGAAACTATGGCTACACCTTC
>TRBJ1-2|NA|TRBD1|TRBV6-2/TRBV6-3
CASSYSTTGGDAGYTF
TGTGCCAGCAGTTACTCTACGACAGGGGGCGACGCTGGCTACACCTTC
>TRBJ1-5|NA|NA|TRBV4-3
CASSQGQLSQPQHF
TGCGCCAGCAGCCAAGGACAGCTATCCCAGCCCCAGCATTTT
>TRBJ2-1|few|TRBD1|TRBV29-1
CSVGVTGYNEQFF
TGCAGCGTTGGGGTGACAGGGTACAATGAGCAGTTCTTC
>TRBJ1-2|few|NA|TRBV27
CASRKNRIPYGYTF
TGTGCCAGCAGGAAAAACAGGATTCCCTATGGCTACACCTTC
>TRBJ2-7|few|TRBD1|TRBV10-3
CAIGVRTGNEQYF
TGTGCCATAGGGGTTCGGACAGGGAACGAGCAGTACTTC
>TRBJ2-1|NA|TRBD2|TRBV6-2/TRBV6-3
CASSAPASGAHNEQFF
TGTGCCAGCAGTGCTCCTGCTAGCGGGGCCCACAATGAGCAGTTCTTC
>TRBJ2-5|NA|NA|TRBV2
CAIRGPQETQYF
TGTGCCATCAGAGGACCGCAAGAGACCCAGTACTTC
>TRBJ2-5|NA|TRBD2|TRBV3-1
CASSPPGLVVETQYF
TGTGCCAGCAGCCCGCCGGGACTAGTAGTAGAGACCCAGTACTTC